The rows below give T cell receptor beta chains drawn from one sample of a study of a mutant IDH1 vaccine in newly diagnosed glioma. Data came from immunoSEQ multiplex PCR; TCRdb stores just in-frame clones and leaves some out. The data contain over 45,000 clones, about 91% of them singletons. Specimen: PBMCs, collected from a glioma patient treated with radiotherapy, temozolomide or both. The receptors shown here come from a man between 45 and 60 years old with glioma. The conserved cysteine and the conserved F or W are not part of the CDR3 here. Fields, in order: J gene, V gene, CDR3 protein.

J gene: TRBJ2-3
V gene: TRBV28
CDR3 protein: ASSSRDPDTQY

J gene: TRBJ2-2
V gene: TRBV5-1
CDR3 protein: ASSLDRDRPTGELF

J gene: TRBJ1-2
V gene: TRBV19
CDR3 protein: ASSIVGGIYGYT

J gene: TRBJ2-1
V gene: TRBV7-8
CDR3 protein: ASSDRGFRSYNEQF

J gene: TRBJ2-7
V gene: TRBV27
CDR3 protein: ASSLFGTAPYEQY

J gene: TRBJ1-5
V gene: TRBV19
CDR3 protein: ATSIEGGNRNQPQH

J gene: TRBJ2-3
V gene: TRBV4-1
CDR3 protein: ASSQEGRGGAGDTQY

J gene: TRBJ2-5
V gene: TRBV7-9
CDR3 protein: ASSLAAEETQY

J gene: TRBJ2-7
V gene: TRBV28
CDR3 protein: ASRSKGGAYEQY

J gene: TRBJ1-3
V gene: TRBV10-2
CDR3 protein: ASSASDSGNTIY

J gene: TRBJ2-3
V gene: TRBV7-9
CDR3 protein: ASSSGTGWEDTQY

J gene: TRBJ1-1
V gene: TRBV13
CDR3 protein: ASSPPWGYAEAF

J gene: TRBJ1-1
V gene: TRBV19
CDR3 protein: ASSIGGSEAF

J gene: TRBJ1-4
V gene: TRBV5-4
CDR3 protein: ASSLQGADEKLF

J gene: TRBJ2-5
V gene: TRBV9
CDR3 protein: ASSVAVGDQETQY

J gene: TRBJ1-1
V gene: TRBV7-9
CDR3 protein: ASSPRQGDTEAF

J gene: TRBJ1-1
V gene: TRBV30
CDR3 protein: AWSTGPNTEAF

J gene: TRBJ1-5
V gene: TRBV2
CDR3 protein: ASKGSNQPQH

J gene: TRBJ2-5
V gene: TRBV6-5
CDR3 protein: ASSYGGALYTQY

J gene: TRBJ1-4
V gene: TRBV10-2
CDR3 protein: ASSRPKEKLF

J gene: TRBJ1-4
V gene: TRBV29-1
CDR3 protein: SVEGTGREKLF

J gene: TRBJ1-2
V gene: TRBV28
CDR3 protein: ASSLWAANYGYT

J gene: TRBJ2-1
V gene: TRBV9
CDR3 protein: ASSRRSVAGVYNEQF

J gene: TRBJ2-7
V gene: TRBV28
CDR3 protein: ASSTSPSGSSYEQY

J gene: TRBJ2-7
V gene: TRBV28
CDR3 protein: ASQLYYEQY

J gene: TRBJ1-6
V gene: TRBV29-1
CDR3 protein: SVGLYNSPLH

J gene: TRBJ2-7
V gene: TRBV7-2
CDR3 protein: ASSLAGGAFNEQY

J gene: TRBJ2-3
V gene: TRBV9
CDR3 protein: ASSSTSVSDTQY

J gene: TRBJ2-2
V gene: TRBV30
CDR3 protein: AEKRRGTITGELF

J gene: TRBJ1-4
V gene: TRBV7-9
CDR3 protein: ASSLGQGDEKLF

J gene: TRBJ1-5
V gene: TRBV19
CDR3 protein: ASRTDRASQPQH

J gene: TRBJ2-7
V gene: TRBV11-2
CDR3 protein: ASSLVPGWEQY

J gene: TRBJ2-7
V gene: TRBV10-3
CDR3 protein: AISESAVSYEQY

J gene: TRBJ2-5
V gene: TRBV7-8
CDR3 protein: ASSAVLAGRQETQY

J gene: TRBJ1-5
V gene: TRBV7-2
CDR3 protein: ASSFQGGLSNQPQH

J gene: TRBJ1-1
V gene: TRBV9
CDR3 protein: ASSAGLENTEAF

J gene: TRBJ2-1
V gene: TRBV25-1
CDR3 protein: ASSEPNEQF

J gene: TRBJ2-1
V gene: TRBV5-1
CDR3 protein: ASSVAGGAYNEQF

J gene: TRBJ2-7
V gene: TRBV30
CDR3 protein: AWSKDTSYEQY

J gene: TRBJ2-7
V gene: TRBV5-1
CDR3 protein: ASSSGQGSYEQY

J gene: TRBJ1-2
V gene: TRBV9
CDR3 protein: ASSETGTPSNYGYT

J gene: TRBJ1-5
V gene: TRBV15
CDR3 protein: ATSRWTGGNQPQH

J gene: TRBJ2-7
V gene: TRBV7-6
CDR3 protein: ASSFGFGEQY

J gene: TRBJ2-3
V gene: TRBV10-1
CDR3 protein: ASRRDSTDTQY

J gene: TRBJ2-1
V gene: TRBV10-3
CDR3 protein: AISESRTSGRVREQF

J gene: TRBJ1-1
V gene: TRBV11-2
CDR3 protein: ASSDRGRTGAF

J gene: TRBJ2-3
V gene: TRBV19
CDR3 protein: ASSQLAGGPDTQY

J gene: TRBJ1-1
V gene: TRBV10-2
CDR3 protein: ASEMEPRMNTEAF

J gene: TRBJ2-3
V gene: TRBV7-9
CDR3 protein: ASSLGGDRGRTDTQY

J gene: TRBJ2-5
V gene: TRBV9
CDR3 protein: ASSYPVGPGGETQY

J gene: TRBJ2-1
V gene: TRBV5-6
CDR3 protein: ASSRDYNEQF

J gene: TRBJ2-5
V gene: TRBV18
CDR3 protein: ASSPNMGAGETQY

J gene: TRBJ2-3
V gene: TRBV27
CDR3 protein: ASSLSPHSGSRTDTQY

J gene: TRBJ2-3
V gene: TRBV9
CDR3 protein: ASSLSGQGVDTQY

J gene: TRBJ1-1
V gene: TRBV11-2
CDR3 protein: ASSLGRIEAF

J gene: TRBJ2-7
V gene: TRBV7-9
CDR3 protein: ASSYAGGTGGRREQY

J gene: TRBJ1-1
V gene: TRBV5-1
CDR3 protein: ASSLARHNTEAF

J gene: TRBJ1-5
V gene: TRBV6-5
CDR3 protein: ASSYRGTGNNQPQH

J gene: TRBJ2-7
V gene: TRBV28
CDR3 protein: ASSLRRGKSSYEQY